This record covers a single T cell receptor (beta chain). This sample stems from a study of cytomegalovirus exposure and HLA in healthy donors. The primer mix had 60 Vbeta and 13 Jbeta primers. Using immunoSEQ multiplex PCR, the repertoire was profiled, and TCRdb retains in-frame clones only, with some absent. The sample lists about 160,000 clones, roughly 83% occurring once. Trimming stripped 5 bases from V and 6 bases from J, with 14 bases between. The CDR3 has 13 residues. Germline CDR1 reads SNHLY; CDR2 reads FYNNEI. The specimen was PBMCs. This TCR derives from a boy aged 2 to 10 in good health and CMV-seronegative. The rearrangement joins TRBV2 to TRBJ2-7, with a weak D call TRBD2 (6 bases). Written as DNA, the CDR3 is TGTGCCAGCAGTCTCCCGGGGGTGTTCGAGCAGTACGTC. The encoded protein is CASSLPGVFEQYV.